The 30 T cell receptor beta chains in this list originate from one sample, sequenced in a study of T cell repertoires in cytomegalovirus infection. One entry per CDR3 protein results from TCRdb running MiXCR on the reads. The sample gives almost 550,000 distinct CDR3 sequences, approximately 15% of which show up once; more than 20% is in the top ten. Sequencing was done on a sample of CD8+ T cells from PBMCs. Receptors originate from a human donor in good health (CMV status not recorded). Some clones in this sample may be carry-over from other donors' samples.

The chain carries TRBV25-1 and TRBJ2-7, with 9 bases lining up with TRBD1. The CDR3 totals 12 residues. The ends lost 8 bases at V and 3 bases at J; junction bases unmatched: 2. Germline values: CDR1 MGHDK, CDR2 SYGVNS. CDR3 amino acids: CASGQGYYEQYF. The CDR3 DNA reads TGTGCCAGCGGACAGGGGTACTACGAGCAGTACTTC.

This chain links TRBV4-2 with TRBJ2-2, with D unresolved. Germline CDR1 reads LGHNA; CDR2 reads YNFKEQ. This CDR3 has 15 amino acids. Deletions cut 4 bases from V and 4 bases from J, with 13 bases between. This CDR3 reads CASSPSDVSTGELFF. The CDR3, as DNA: TGTGCCAGCAGCCCTTCTGACGTCTCCACCGGGGAGCTGTTTTTT.

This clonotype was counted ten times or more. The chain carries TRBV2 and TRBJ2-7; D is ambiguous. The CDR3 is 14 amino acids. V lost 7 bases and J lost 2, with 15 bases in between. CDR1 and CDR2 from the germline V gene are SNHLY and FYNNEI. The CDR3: CASTPPQSAYEQYF. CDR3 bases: TGTGCCAGCACCCCGCCGCAGTCGGCCTACGAGCAGTACTTC.

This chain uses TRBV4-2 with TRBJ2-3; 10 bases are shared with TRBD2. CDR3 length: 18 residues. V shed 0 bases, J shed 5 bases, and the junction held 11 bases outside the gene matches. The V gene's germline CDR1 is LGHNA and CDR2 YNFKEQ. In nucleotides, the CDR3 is TGTGCCAGCAGCCAAGATCTCGAGCGGGAGGGCCTAAGAGATACGCAGTATTTT. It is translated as CASSQDLEREGLRDTQYF.

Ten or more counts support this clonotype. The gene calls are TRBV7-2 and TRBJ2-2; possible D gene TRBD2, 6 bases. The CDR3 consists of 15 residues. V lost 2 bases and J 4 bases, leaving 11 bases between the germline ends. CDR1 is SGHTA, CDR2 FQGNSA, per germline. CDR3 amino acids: CASSLRRGGTGELFF. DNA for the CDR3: TGTGCCAGCAGCTTACGGCGGGGTGGCACCGGGGAGCTGTTTTTT.

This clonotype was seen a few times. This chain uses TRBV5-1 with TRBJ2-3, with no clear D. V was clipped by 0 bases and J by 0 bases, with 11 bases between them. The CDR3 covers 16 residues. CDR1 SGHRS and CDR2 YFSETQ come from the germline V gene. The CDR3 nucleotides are TGCGCCAGCAGCTTGGCTGGCGGTTCTAGCACAGATACGCAGTATTTT. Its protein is CASSLAGGSSTDTQYF.

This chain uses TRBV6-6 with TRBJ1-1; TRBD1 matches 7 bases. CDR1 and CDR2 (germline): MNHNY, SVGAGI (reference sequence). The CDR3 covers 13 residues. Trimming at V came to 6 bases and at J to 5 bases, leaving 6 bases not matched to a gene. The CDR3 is CASRSDRVTEAFF. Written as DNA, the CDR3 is TGTGCCAGCAGGTCAGACAGGGTGACTGAAGCTTTCTTT.

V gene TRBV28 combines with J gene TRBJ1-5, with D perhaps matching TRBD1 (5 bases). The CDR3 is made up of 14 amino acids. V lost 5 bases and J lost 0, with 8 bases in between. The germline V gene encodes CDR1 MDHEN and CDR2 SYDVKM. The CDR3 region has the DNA TGTGCCAGCAGTCGGGACGTTAGCAATCAGCCCCAGCATTTT. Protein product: CASSRDVSNQPQHF.

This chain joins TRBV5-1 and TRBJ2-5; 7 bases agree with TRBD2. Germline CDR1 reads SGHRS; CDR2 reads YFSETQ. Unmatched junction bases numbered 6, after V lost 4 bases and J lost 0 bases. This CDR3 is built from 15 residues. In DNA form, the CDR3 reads TGCGCCAGCAGCATAGGGCGGGGGTACCAAGAGACCCAGTACTTC. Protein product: CASSIGRGYQETQYF. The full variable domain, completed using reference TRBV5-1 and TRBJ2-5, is KAGVTQTPRYLIKTRGQQVTLSCSPISGHRSVSWYQQTPGQGLQFLFEYFSETQRNKGNFPGRFSGRQFSNSRSEMNVSTLELGDSALYLCASSIGRGYQETQYFGPGTRLLVL.

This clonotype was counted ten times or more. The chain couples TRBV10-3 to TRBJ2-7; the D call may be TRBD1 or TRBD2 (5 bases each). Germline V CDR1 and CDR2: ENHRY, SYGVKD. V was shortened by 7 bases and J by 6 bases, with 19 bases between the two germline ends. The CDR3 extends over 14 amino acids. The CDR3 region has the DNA TGTGCCATCACCACTGAGGGACGGCGGAGCGAGCAGTACTTC. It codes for CAITTEGRRSEQYF.

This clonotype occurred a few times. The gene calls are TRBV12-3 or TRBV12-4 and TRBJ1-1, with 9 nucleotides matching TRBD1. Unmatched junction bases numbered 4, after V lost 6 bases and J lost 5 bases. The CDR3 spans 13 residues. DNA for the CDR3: TGTGCCAGCAGAGCGACAGGGGGGACTGAAGCTTTCTTT. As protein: CASRATGGTEAFF.

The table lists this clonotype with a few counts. CDR3 protein: CASRLGRAGGGYGYTF. CDR3 nucleotide sequence: TGCGCCAGCAGACTCGGGAGAGCAGGGGGGGGCTATGGCTACACCTTC. The chain links TRBV5-1 to TRBJ1-2; TRBD1 matches 7 bases. CDR3 length: 16 residues. With 5 bases clipped from V and 4 bases from J, the junction kept 14 bases outside the gene matches. The germline gives CDR1 SGHRS, CDR2 YFSETQ.

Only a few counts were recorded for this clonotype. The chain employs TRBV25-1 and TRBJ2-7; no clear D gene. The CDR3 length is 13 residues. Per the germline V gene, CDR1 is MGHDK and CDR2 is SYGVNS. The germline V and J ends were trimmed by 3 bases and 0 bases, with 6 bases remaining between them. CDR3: CASSDWDSYEQYF. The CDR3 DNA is TGTGCCAGCAGTGATTGGGACTCCTACGAGCAGTACTTC.

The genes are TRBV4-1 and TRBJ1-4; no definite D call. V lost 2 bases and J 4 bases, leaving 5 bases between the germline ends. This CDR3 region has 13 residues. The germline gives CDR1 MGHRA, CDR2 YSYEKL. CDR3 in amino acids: CASSQYLNEKLFF. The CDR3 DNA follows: TGCGCCAGCAGCCAATACCTTAATGAAAAACTGTTTTTT.

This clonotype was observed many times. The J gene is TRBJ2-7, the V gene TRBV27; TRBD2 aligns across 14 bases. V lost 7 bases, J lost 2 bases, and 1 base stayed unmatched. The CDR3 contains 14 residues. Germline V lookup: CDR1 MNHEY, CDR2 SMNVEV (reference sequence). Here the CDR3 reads CASMGLAGAYEQYF. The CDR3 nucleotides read TGTGCCAGCATGGGACTAGCGGGAGCCTACGAGCAGTACTTC.

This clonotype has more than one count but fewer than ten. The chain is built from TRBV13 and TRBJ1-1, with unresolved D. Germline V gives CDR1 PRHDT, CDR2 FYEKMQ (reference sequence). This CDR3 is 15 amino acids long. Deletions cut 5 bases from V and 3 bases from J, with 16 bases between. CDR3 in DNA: TGTGCCAGCAGCAATTCTTATGACGAATACACTGAAGCTTTCTTT. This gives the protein CASSNSYDEYTEAFF.

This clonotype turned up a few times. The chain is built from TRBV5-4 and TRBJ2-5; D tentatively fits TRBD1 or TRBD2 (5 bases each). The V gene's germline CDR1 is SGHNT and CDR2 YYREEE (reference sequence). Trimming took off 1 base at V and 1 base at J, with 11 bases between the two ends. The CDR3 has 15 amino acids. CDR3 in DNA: TGTGCCAGCAGCTTGTTTTACGGGACCCAAGAGACCCAGTACTTC. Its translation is CASSLFYGTQETQYF.

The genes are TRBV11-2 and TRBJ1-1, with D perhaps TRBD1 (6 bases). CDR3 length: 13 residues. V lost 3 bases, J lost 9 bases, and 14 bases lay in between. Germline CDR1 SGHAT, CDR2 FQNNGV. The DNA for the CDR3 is TGTGCCAGCAGCTTTCCCCGGGACACACAAGCTTTCTTT. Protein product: CASSFPRDTQAFF.

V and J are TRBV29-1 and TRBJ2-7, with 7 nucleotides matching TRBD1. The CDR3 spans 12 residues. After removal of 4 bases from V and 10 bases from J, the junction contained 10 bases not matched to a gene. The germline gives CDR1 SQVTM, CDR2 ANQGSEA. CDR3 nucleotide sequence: TGCAGCGTTGCTGAGACAGGGTACTTTCAGTACTTC. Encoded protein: CSVAETGYFQYF.

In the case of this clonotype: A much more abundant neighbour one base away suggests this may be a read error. CDR3 in amino acids: CASSLPGQSEDFF. CDR3 nucleotides: TGTGCCAGCAGCTTACCCGGACAGTCTGAAGATTTCTTT. The rearrangement uses TRBV7-6 and TRBJ1-1; D possibly corresponds to TRBD1 (6 bases). Germline CDR1 SGHVS, CDR2 FNYEAQ. The CDR3 length is 13 residues.

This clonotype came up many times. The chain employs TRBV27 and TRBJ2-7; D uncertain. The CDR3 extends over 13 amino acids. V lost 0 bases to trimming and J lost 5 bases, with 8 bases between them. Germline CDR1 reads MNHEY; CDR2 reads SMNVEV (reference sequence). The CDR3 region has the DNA TGTGCCAGCAGTTTATCGGGCGGCAACGAGCAGTACTTC. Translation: CASSLSGGNEQYF.

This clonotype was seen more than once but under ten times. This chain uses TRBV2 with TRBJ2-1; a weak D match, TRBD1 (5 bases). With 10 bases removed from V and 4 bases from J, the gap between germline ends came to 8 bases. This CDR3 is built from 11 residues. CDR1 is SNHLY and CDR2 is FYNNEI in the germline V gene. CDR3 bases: TGTGCCACCGACAGTTACAATGAGCAGTTCTTC. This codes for CATDSYNEQFF. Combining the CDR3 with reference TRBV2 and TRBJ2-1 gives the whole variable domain EPEVTQTPSHQVTQMGQEVILRCVPISNHLYFYWYRQILGQKVEFLVSFYNNEISEKSEIFDDQFSVERPDGSNFTLKIRSTKLEDSAMYFCATDSYNEQFFGPGTRLTVL.

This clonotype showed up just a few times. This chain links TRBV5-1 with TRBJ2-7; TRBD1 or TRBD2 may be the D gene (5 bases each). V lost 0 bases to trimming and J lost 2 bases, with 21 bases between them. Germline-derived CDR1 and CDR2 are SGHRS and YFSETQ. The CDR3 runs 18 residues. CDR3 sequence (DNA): TGCGCCAGCAGCTTGGAAGTGGGGACCCCACCTTCGCCCTACGAGCAGTACTTC. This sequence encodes CASSLEVGTPPSPYEQYF. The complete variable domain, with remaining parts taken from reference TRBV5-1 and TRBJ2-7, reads KAGVTQTPRYLIKTRGQQVTLSCSPISGHRSVSWYQQTPGQGLQFLFEYFSETQRNKGNFPGRFSGRQFSNSRSEMNVSTLELGDSALYLCASSLEVGTPPSPYEQYFGPGTRLTVT.

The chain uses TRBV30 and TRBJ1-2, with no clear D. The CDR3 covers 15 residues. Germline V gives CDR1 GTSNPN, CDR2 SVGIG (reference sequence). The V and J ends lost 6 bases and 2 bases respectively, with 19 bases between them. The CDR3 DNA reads TGTGCCTGCGTAATCCCAGCCTACCGGAACTATGGCTACACCTTC. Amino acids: CACVIPAYRNYGYTF. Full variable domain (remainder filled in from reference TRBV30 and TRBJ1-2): SQTIHQWPATLVQPVGSPLSLECTVEGTSNPNLYWYRQAAGRGLQLLFYSVGIGQISSEVPQNLSASRPQDRQFILSSKKLLLSDSGFYLCACVIPAYRNYGYTFGSGTRLTVV.

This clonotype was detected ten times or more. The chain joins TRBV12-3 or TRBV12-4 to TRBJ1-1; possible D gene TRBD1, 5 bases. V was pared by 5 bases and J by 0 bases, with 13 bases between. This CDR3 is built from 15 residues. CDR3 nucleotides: TGTGCCAGCAGTCTCCCGGGAGGGGTGAACACTGAAGCTTTCTTT. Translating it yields CASSLPGGVNTEAFF.

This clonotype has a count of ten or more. CDR3 residues: CASSPGAASGSIDKNIQYF. The CDR3 DNA follows: TGTGCCAGCAGCCCCGGGGCGGCTAGCGGGAGTATAGACAAAAACATTCAGTACTTC. The chain links TRBV7-3 to TRBJ2-4; 10 bases fit TRBD2. The J segment lost 3 bases and the V segment lost 5 bases, leaving 16 bases of the junction unmatched. The germline V gene has CDR1 SGHTA and CDR2 FQGTGA. There are 19 residues in the CDR3.

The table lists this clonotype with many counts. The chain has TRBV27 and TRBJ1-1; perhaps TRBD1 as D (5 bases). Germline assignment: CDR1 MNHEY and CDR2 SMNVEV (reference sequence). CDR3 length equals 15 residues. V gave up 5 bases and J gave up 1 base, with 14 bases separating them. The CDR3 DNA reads TGTGCCAGCAGTACCCCTGAGGGGCCGAACACTGAAGCTTTCTTT. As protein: CASSTPEGPNTEAFF.

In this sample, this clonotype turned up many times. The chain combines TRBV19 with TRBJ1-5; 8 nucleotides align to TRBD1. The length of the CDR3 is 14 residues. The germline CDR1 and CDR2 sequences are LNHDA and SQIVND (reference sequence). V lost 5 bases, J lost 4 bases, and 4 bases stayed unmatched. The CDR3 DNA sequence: TGTGCCAGTAGTCGACAGGGGTGGAATCAGCCCCAGCATTTT. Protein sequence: CASSRQGWNQPQHF.

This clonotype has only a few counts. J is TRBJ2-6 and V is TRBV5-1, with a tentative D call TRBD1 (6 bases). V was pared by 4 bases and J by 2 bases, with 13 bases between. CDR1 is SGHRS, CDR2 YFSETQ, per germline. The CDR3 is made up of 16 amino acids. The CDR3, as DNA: TGCGCCAGCAGCACTGACAGGATAACTGGGGCCAACGTCCTGACTTTC. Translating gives CASSTDRITGANVLTF.

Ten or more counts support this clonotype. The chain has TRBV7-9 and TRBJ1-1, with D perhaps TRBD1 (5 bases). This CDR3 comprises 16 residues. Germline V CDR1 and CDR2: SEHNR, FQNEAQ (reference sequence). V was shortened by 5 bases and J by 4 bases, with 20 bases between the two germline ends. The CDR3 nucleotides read TGTGCCAGCAGCCTTATCTTAGCAGGGAGGGGCACTGAAGCTTTCTTT. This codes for CASSLILAGRGTEAFF.